Following are 2 T cell receptor beta chains from one sample sequenced in a study of Ad26.COV2.S vaccination and SARS-CoV-2 variants. Generated by immunoSEQ multiplex PCR, the TCRdb table keeps only in-frame clones and is missing some. This sample has 400,000 to 450,000 clones, with 75% to 95% found just once. Treatment in this sample: around 19 received Ad26.COV2.S at low or high dose, single or two shots; about 5 received placebo; per-sample allocation not given. Day 63 after the first injection of vaccine or placebo was the sampling time. The input for sequencing was peripheral blood, taken in a trial of Ad26.COV2.S vaccine versus placebo. The source of these receptors is a person between 18 and 65 years old who received the Ad26.COV2.S COVID-19 vaccine or a placebo.

The table lists this clone with a count of one. The chain links TRBV12-3 or TRBV12-4 to TRBJ2-3; TRBD2 might be the D (6 bases). The CDR3 is 11 residues long. V was cut by 8 bases and J by 5 bases, with 8 bases left in between. The CDR3 is CASGSGDTQYF. CDR3 bases: TGTGCCAGCGGTAGCGGAGATACGCAGTATTTT.

The sample holds one count of this clone. The rearrangement joins TRBV11-2 to TRBJ2-5; D unclear. The CDR3 has 14 amino acids. V lost 1 base, J lost 7 bases, and 13 bases lay in between. The germline gives CDR1 SGHAT, CDR2 FQNNGV. The CDR3 sequence: CASSLGARGGTQYF. In DNA form, the CDR3 reads TGTGCCAGCAGCTTAGGGGCCCGAGGCGGGACCCAGTACTTC.